Listed below are T cell receptor beta chains from one sample, sequenced in a study of blood T cell repertoires in COVID-19. Method: immunoSEQ multiplex PCR; TCRdb's copy keeps in-frame clones and lacks some. Counted here are about 150,000 clones, 76% occurring once; the ten biggest clones make up 3.7%. The sequenced material came from peripheral blood. The receptors were sampled from a woman of 80 years or more with acute or convalescent COVID-19. The conserved cysteine and the conserved F or W are not part of the CDR3 here. Each record gives: CDR3 protein, J gene, V gene.

cdr3_aa: ASSQANGNTIY
j_call: TRBJ1-3
v_call: TRBV3-1/TRBV3-2

cdr3_aa: ASSLALAGIETQY
j_call: TRBJ2-5
v_call: TRBV5-1

cdr3_aa: ASSVAGGDGELF
j_call: TRBJ2-2
v_call: TRBV9

cdr3_aa: ASSGTSGRNGEQF
j_call: TRBJ2-1
v_call: TRBV2

cdr3_aa: ASSPGAAGGPDTQY
j_call: TRBJ2-3
v_call: TRBV11-3

cdr3_aa: ASSHNLRTGRYSNQPQH
j_call: TRBJ1-5
v_call: TRBV6-2/TRBV6-3

cdr3_aa: ASSEEQGSEQF
j_call: TRBJ2-1
v_call: TRBV11-3

cdr3_aa: ASSVLQDAFTQY
j_call: TRBJ2-3
v_call: TRBV2

cdr3_aa: ASGRGNQPQH
j_call: TRBJ1-5
v_call: TRBV12-3/TRBV12-4

cdr3_aa: AWSGNYGYT
j_call: TRBJ1-2
v_call: TRBV30

cdr3_aa: ASSTRDLGPGYT
j_call: TRBJ1-2
v_call: TRBV19

cdr3_aa: ASSQKRGGEKLF
j_call: TRBJ1-4
v_call: TRBV3-1/TRBV3-2

cdr3_aa: AWNRGGNTEAF
j_call: TRBJ1-1
v_call: TRBV30

cdr3_aa: ASSSVAGDEQF
j_call: TRBJ2-1
v_call: TRBV6-2/TRBV6-3

cdr3_aa: ASSSKRTVNQPQH
j_call: TRBJ1-5
v_call: TRBV28

cdr3_aa: ASSPEGGNTIY
j_call: TRBJ1-3
v_call: TRBV5-5

cdr3_aa: ASGIGQGRELF
j_call: TRBJ2-2
v_call: TRBV7-3

cdr3_aa: ASSPQGAGNTIY
j_call: TRBJ1-3
v_call: TRBV5-1

cdr3_aa: ASNPDRDTEAF
j_call: TRBJ1-1
v_call: TRBV2

cdr3_aa: ASSPPGTGDEKLF
j_call: TRBJ1-4
v_call: TRBV7-2

cdr3_aa: ASSESSPGGGNEAF
j_call: TRBJ1-1
v_call: TRBV25-1

cdr3_aa: ASSQVRGNYGYT
j_call: TRBJ1-2
v_call: TRBV4-3

cdr3_aa: ASSADNEQF
j_call: TRBJ2-1
v_call: TRBV9

cdr3_aa: AWTGAWNSPLH
j_call: TRBJ1-6
v_call: TRBV30

cdr3_aa: ASSQEGHRTGELF
j_call: TRBJ2-2
v_call: TRBV4-1

cdr3_aa: ASSYPDRGNTEAF
j_call: TRBJ1-1
v_call: TRBV6-5

cdr3_aa: ASSDRFRTGNTIY
j_call: TRBJ1-3
v_call: TRBV19

cdr3_aa: ASSRLAGGRSSTDTQY
j_call: TRBJ2-3
v_call: TRBV3-1/TRBV3-2

cdr3_aa: ASSIGLATDTQY
j_call: TRBJ2-3
v_call: TRBV19

cdr3_aa: ASSPDRVGVNTEAF
j_call: TRBJ1-1
v_call: TRBV4-1

cdr3_aa: ASSQDLRSEKLF
j_call: TRBJ1-4
v_call: TRBV14

cdr3_aa: ANHSGSNEQF
j_call: TRBJ2-1
v_call: TRBV6-6

cdr3_aa: ASSPGRGQDYGYT
j_call: TRBJ1-2
v_call: TRBV7-2

cdr3_aa: ASGQAINNQPQH
j_call: TRBJ1-5
v_call: TRBV10-3

cdr3_aa: TLLGRDTQY
j_call: TRBJ2-3
v_call: TRBV20-1

cdr3_aa: ASSSSSGQGAHGANVLT
j_call: TRBJ2-6
v_call: TRBV13

cdr3_aa: ASSPLFVGTDTQY
j_call: TRBJ2-3
v_call: TRBV27

cdr3_aa: ASTVLPFFYGYT
j_call: TRBJ1-2
v_call: TRBV5-6

cdr3_aa: ASSRRDSDGYT
j_call: TRBJ1-2
v_call: TRBV5-8

cdr3_aa: ASSLTGEYGYT
j_call: TRBJ1-2
v_call: TRBV11-2

cdr3_aa: ASSVGGYDASTDTQY
j_call: TRBJ2-3
v_call: TRBV9

cdr3_aa: ASSYDSNYEQY
j_call: TRBJ2-7
v_call: TRBV11-1

cdr3_aa: ATSDTKYVSTDTQY
j_call: TRBJ2-3
v_call: TRBV24-1

cdr3_aa: SVGIGVGQDFYEQY
j_call: TRBJ2-7
v_call: TRBV29-1

cdr3_aa: ASRATPGQTYGYT
j_call: TRBJ1-2
v_call: TRBV5-1

cdr3_aa: ASSFRPGRGTEAF
j_call: TRBJ1-1
v_call: TRBV7-6

cdr3_aa: ASSEGSRVQPQH
j_call: TRBJ1-5
v_call: TRBV6-1

cdr3_aa: ASSQDFAGAYNEQF
j_call: TRBJ2-1
v_call: TRBV4-1

cdr3_aa: ASSPGAGGLIGEQF
j_call: TRBJ2-1
v_call: TRBV5-1

cdr3_aa: ASSIRDRGSSLSLNEQF
j_call: TRBJ2-1
v_call: TRBV7-4

cdr3_aa: ASSPMGLLPGELF
j_call: TRBJ2-2
v_call: TRBV2

cdr3_aa: ASSLDPSGSLGGTDTQY
j_call: TRBJ2-3
v_call: TRBV7-8

cdr3_aa: ASSDTGGQDIQY
j_call: TRBJ2-4
v_call: TRBV6-1

cdr3_aa: AISESSSGDEQF
j_call: TRBJ2-1
v_call: TRBV10-3

cdr3_aa: ASSPWGQGPSGANVLT
j_call: TRBJ2-6
v_call: TRBV9

cdr3_aa: ASSPPGLAGGNEQF
j_call: TRBJ2-1
v_call: TRBV3-1/TRBV3-2

cdr3_aa: ASHPPGSPNTGELF
j_call: TRBJ2-2
v_call: TRBV7-9

cdr3_aa: ASSTTVGAGELF
j_call: TRBJ2-2
v_call: TRBV5-1

cdr3_aa: ASSFGRETGELF
j_call: TRBJ2-2
v_call: TRBV5-6